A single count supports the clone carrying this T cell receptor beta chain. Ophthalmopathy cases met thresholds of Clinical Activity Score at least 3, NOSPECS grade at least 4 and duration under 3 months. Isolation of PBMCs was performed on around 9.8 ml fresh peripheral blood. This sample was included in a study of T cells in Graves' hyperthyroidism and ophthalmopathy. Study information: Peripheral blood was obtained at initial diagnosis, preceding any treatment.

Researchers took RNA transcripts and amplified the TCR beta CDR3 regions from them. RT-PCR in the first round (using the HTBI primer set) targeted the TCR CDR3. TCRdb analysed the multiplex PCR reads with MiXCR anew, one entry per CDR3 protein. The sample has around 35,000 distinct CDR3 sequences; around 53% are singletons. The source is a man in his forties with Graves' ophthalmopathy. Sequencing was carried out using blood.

DNA for the CDR3: TGTGCCAGCAGCCGCCCCGACGGCAATGAGCAGTTCTTC. This encodes CASSRPDGNEQFF. The chain couples TRBV28 to TRBJ2-1, with D unresolved. CDR1 MDHEN and CDR2 SYDVKM come from the germline V gene. Trimming took off 6 bases at V and 6 bases at J, with 12 bases between the two ends. CDR3 length: 13 residues.